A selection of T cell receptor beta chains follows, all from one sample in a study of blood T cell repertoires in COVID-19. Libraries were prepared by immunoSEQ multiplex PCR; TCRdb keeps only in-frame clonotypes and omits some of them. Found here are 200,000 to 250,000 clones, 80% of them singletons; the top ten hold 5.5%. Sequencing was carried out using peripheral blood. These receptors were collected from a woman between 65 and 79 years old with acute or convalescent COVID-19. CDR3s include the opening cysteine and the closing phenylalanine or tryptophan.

CDR3: CASSTGEGNTEAFF
length: 14
J: TRBJ1-1
V: TRBV28

CDR3: CASSLDGNSGNTIYF
length: 15
J: TRBJ1-3
V: TRBV5-1

CDR3: CSDRPGQGTLFGYTF
length: 15
J: TRBJ1-2
V: TRBV29-1

CDR3: CASSSRDIGSYNEQFF
length: 16
J: TRBJ2-1
V: TRBV9

CDR3: CASSLETGGWMRNQPQHF
length: 18
J: TRBJ1-5
V: TRBV11-2

CDR3: CASSLDSDEQFF
length: 12
J: TRBJ2-1
V: TRBV11-2

CDR3: CASTWGTSGSYEQYF
length: 15
J: TRBJ2-7
V: TRBV5-4

CDR3: CASSHLSGTGETQYF
length: 15
J: TRBJ2-5
V: TRBV28

CDR3: CASSLPRGLYNEQFF
length: 15
J: TRBJ2-1
V: TRBV28

CDR3: CASSPPGRPGGEQFF
length: 15
J: TRBJ2-1
V: TRBV18

CDR3: CASSGTKTGFTGELFF
length: 16
J: TRBJ2-2
V: TRBV7-3

CDR3: CASTPPGIHEKLFF
length: 14
J: TRBJ1-4
V: TRBV7-9

CDR3: CASSLDRLLTDTQYF
length: 15
J: TRBJ2-3
V: TRBV28

CDR3: CASRKGLAGYEQYF
length: 14
J: TRBJ2-7
V: TRBV6-5

CDR3: CASSRSGETSNQPQHF
length: 16
J: TRBJ1-5
V: TRBV7-9

CDR3: CASSLIYNGEQFF
length: 13
J: TRBJ2-1
V: TRBV7-3

CDR3: CASSPRGAGGLKNEQFF
length: 17
J: TRBJ2-1
V: TRBV28

CDR3: CASSSGEGGLETQYF
length: 15
J: TRBJ2-5
V: TRBV28

CDR3: CASSPGQGLNTGELFF
length: 16
J: TRBJ2-2
V: TRBV19

CDR3: CAWSGSSSYNEQFF
length: 14
J: TRBJ2-1
V: TRBV30

CDR3: CAGEFTSGQETQYF
length: 14
J: TRBJ2-5
V: TRBV2

CDR3: CASPPGGFSGNTIYF
length: 15
J: TRBJ1-3
V: TRBV18

CDR3: CASSELAGVGTDTQYF
length: 16
J: TRBJ2-3
V: TRBV5-8

CDR3: CASSREFDEQFF
length: 12
J: TRBJ2-1
V: TRBV27

CDR3: CSVEISRTRTEQYF
length: 14
J: TRBJ2-7
V: TRBV29-1

CDR3: CSAGNTNTEAFF
length: 12
J: TRBJ1-1
V: TRBV29-1

CDR3: CAISESPDRGTEAFF
length: 15
J: TRBJ1-1
V: TRBV10-3

CDR3: CASSERGTSTYNEQFF
length: 16
J: TRBJ2-1
V: TRBV2

CDR3: CASSFTSGRLGEQFF
length: 15
J: TRBJ2-1
V: TRBV5-5

CDR3: CASSAETGEKLFF
length: 13
J: TRBJ1-4
V: TRBV6-4

CDR3: CASSWTSNQETQYF
length: 14
J: TRBJ2-5
V: TRBV7-9

CDR3: CASSLSRGAGYTF
length: 13
J: TRBJ1-2
V: TRBV12-3/TRBV12-4

CDR3: CASSPTGFGTEAFF
length: 14
J: TRBJ1-1
V: TRBV5-1

CDR3: CASSKRKAWTSGGETQYF
length: 18
J: TRBJ2-5
V: TRBV21-1

CDR3: CASSAPREPGYTF
length: 13
J: TRBJ1-2
V: TRBV28

CDR3: CASSQSQGPGELFF
length: 14
J: TRBJ2-2
V: TRBV3-1/TRBV3-2

CDR3: CASSPDRIYGYTF
length: 13
J: TRBJ1-2
V: TRBV2

CDR3: CASSPGTVQSSYNEQFF
length: 17
J: TRBJ2-1
V: TRBV5-6

CDR3: CASSLLTGNQETQYF
length: 15
J: TRBJ2-5
V: TRBV7-9

CDR3: CASSISDGGWSSYEQYF
length: 17
J: TRBJ2-7
V: TRBV19

CDR3: CSASIPDNNYGYTF
length: 14
J: TRBJ1-2
V: TRBV20-1

CDR3: CASSPLPGLRETQYF
length: 15
J: TRBJ2-5
V: TRBV7-9

CDR3: CSVPSLSSGSTDTQYF
length: 16
J: TRBJ2-3
V: TRBV29-1

CDR3: CASSANRLNQPQHF
length: 14
J: TRBJ1-5
V: TRBV27

CDR3: CASSPPGDGYTF
length: 12
J: TRBJ1-2
V: TRBV4-2

CDR3: CASMVTSGANVLTF
length: 14
J: TRBJ2-6
V: TRBV2

CDR3: CASSPNQGGNSPLHF
length: 15
J: TRBJ1-6
V: TRBV6-5

CDR3: CATRDNYEQYF
length: 11
J: TRBJ2-7
V: TRBV24-1

CDR3: CASSLVAGGGDTQYF
length: 15
J: TRBJ2-3
V: TRBV28

CDR3: CSASEGGPPSNEQFF
length: 15
J: TRBJ2-1
V: TRBV20-1